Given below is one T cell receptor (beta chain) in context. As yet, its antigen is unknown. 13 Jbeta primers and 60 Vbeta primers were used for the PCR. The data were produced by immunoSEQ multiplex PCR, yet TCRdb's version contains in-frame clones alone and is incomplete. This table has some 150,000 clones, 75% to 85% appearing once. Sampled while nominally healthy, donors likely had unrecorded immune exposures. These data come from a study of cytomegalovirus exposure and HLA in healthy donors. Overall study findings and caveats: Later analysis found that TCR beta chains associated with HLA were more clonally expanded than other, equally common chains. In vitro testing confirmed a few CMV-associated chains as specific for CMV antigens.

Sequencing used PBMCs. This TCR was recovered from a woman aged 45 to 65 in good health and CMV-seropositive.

DNA of the CDR3: TGTGCCAGCAGCTTAAGGGACAGGGGATCTGGGGAGCTGTTTTTT. This translates into CASSLRDRGSGELFF. The V and J genes are TRBV7-9 and TRBJ2-2; 10 bases agree with TRBD1. This CDR3 is built from 15 residues. The J segment lost 8 bases and the V segment lost 2 bases, leaving 5 bases of the junction unmatched. Per the germline V gene, CDR1 is SEHNR and CDR2 is FQNEAQ (reference sequence).